A single sample gave rise to the 31 T cell receptor beta chains below, sequenced in a study of blood T cell repertoires in COVID-19. The table came from immunoSEQ multiplex PCR; TCRdb's copy has only in-frame clones and leaves some out. The data contain about 190,000 clones, about 88% of them singletons. The sequencing sample was made of PBMCs or T cells enriched from blood (not recorded which). The receptors were gathered from a woman aged 40-49 years in a cohort exposed to, infected with or recovered from COVID-19 (not recorded which).

The V gene is TRBV9, the J gene TRBJ2-1; TRBD2 agrees at 12 bases. The CDR3 contains 15 residues. With V trimmed by 3 bases and J by 7 bases, 5 bases remained unmatched. CDR1 SGDLS and CDR2 YYNGEE come from the germline V gene. Here the CDR3 DNA reads TGTGCCAGCAGCGCTGGGACTAGCGGGCTTAATGAGCAGTTCTTC. Protein sequence: CASSAGTSGLNEQFF.

This rearrangement joins TRBV12-3 or TRBV12-4 to TRBJ2-1; TRBD2 is a possible D gene (6 bases). The CDR3 consists of 13 residues. Trimming cost V 7 bases and J 9 bases, with 16 bases left between them. CDR3 amino acids: CASITVRGGEQFF. The CDR3 DNA reads TGTGCCAGCATCACGGTGAGGGGAGGTGAGCAGTTCTTC.

The chain couples TRBV7-8 to TRBJ2-7, with a possible D match to TRBD2 (6 bases). In germline, CDR1 is SGHVS, CDR2 FQNEAQ. This CDR3 spans 12 amino acids. V was cut by 3 bases and J by 3 bases, with 6 bases left in between. The CDR3 nucleotides are TGTGCCAGCAGCTTTAGCGGCTACGAGCAGTACTTC. Residues: CASSFSGYEQYF.

The chain carries TRBV7-2 and TRBJ2-7; 8 bases line up with TRBD2. The CDR3 runs 14 residues. Germline values: CDR1 SGHTA, CDR2 FQGNSA. J lost 6 bases, V lost 2 bases, and 6 bases had no gene match. CDR3 nucleotides: TGTGCCAGCAGCTTAAGGACTAGCCCCCTCGAGCAGTACTTC. As protein: CASSLRTSPLEQYF.

V usage is TRBV3-1 (or the pseudogene TRBV3-2) and J usage is TRBJ1-2; the D gene is possibly TRBD1 (6 bases). There are 15 residues in the CDR3. Trimming stripped 5 bases from V and 2 bases from J, with 15 bases between. The germline V gene has CDR1 LGHDT and CDR2 YNNKEL (reference sequence). CDR3 sequence (DNA): TGTGCCAGCAGCGGCCCCGAAGGGGGAAACTATGGCTACACCTTC. It is translated as CASSGPEGGNYGYTF.

The CDR3 protein is CASSLGGQINSPLHF. CDR3 nucleotides: TGCGCCAGCAGCTTGGGAGGACAGATTAATTCACCCCTCCACTTT. The chain combines TRBV5-1 with TRBJ1-6; D is possibly TRBD1 (6 bases). Germline CDR1 reads SGHRS; CDR2 reads YFSETQ. The CDR3 loop spans 15 amino acids. Trimming pared 0 bases from V and 6 bases from J, leaving 10 bases between.

This chain uses TRBV27 with TRBJ1-6, with 8 bases aligning to TRBD1. The CDR3 length is 16 residues. The germline gives CDR1 MNHEY, CDR2 SMNVEV (reference sequence). V gave up 5 bases and J gave up 10 bases; unmatched junction bases: 13. This chain's CDR3 is CASSTPRTGRNSPLHF. The CDR3 nucleotides read TGTGCCAGCAGTACACCCAGGACAGGGAGGAACTCACCCCTCCACTTT.

The chain recombines TRBV27 with TRBJ2-1; 12 bases map to TRBD1. V was pared by 2 bases and J by 8 bases, with 7 bases of the junction left unmatched. The CDR3 consists of 16 residues. Germline V gene data show CDR1 as MNHEY and CDR2 as SMNVEV (reference sequence). The CDR3: CASSLRDRGLRDEQFF. For the CDR3, the DNA is TGTGCCAGCAGTTTAAGGGACAGGGGGCTTAGGGATGAGCAGTTCTTC.

This chain connects TRBV11-2 to TRBJ1-1, with D hard to call. The CDR3 covers 16 residues. Trimming removed 0 bases from V and 0 bases from J, with 11 bases in between. Germline values: CDR1 SGHAT, CDR2 FQNNGV. The CDR3 nucleotides read TGTGCCAGCAGCTTAGATCGGGGATGGATGAACACTGAAGCTTTCTTT. Encoded protein: CASSLDRGWMNTEAFF.

V and J are TRBV27 and TRBJ2-1; TRBD2 is a possible D gene (6 bases). Per the germline V gene, CDR1 is MNHEY and CDR2 is SMNVEV (reference sequence). The germline V and J ends were trimmed by 6 bases and 5 bases, with 17 bases remaining between them. This CDR3 has 15 residues. The CDR3 sequence: CASRAGTRGNNEQFF. For the CDR3, the DNA is TGTGCCAGCAGGGCTGGGACTCGCGGTAACAATGAGCAGTTCTTC.

J is TRBJ2-2 and V is TRBV27; possibly TRBD1 for D (6 bases). V lost 6 bases and J 4 bases, leaving 12 bases between the germline ends. The germline gives CDR1 MNHEY, CDR2 SMNVEV (reference sequence). The CDR3 is 14 amino acids. The CDR3 is CASSQGHRTGELFF. CDR3 bases: TGTGCCAGCAGCCAGGGACATCGCACCGGGGAGCTGTTTTTT.

The CDR3 DNA is TGTGCCACCCGTGCTCTAGCGGAGGTCTACGAGCAGTACTTC. Translation: CATRALAEVYEQYF. The chain is built from TRBV6-5 and TRBJ2-7; 7 nucleotides line up with TRBD2. Germline CDR1 reads MNHEY; CDR2 reads SVGAGI. This CDR3 region has 14 residues. The ends lost 10 bases at V and 3 bases at J; junction bases unmatched: 12.

The CDR3 nucleotides are TGTGCCAGTAGTATGAGCAGGGGGCGAGGCTATGAGCAGTTCTTC. Its translation is CASSMSRGRGYEQFF. V gene TRBV19 combines with J gene TRBJ2-1; 8 nucleotides match TRBD1. V trimming: 3 bases; J trimming: 8 bases; junction bases outside the gene matches: 9. In germline, CDR1 is LNHDA, CDR2 SQIVND (reference sequence). The CDR3 has 15 amino acids. The whole variable domain, remainder taken from reference TRBV19 and TRBJ2-1, is DGGITQSPKYLFRKEGQNVTLSCEQNLNHDAMYWYRQDPGQGLRLIYYSQIVNDFQKGDIAEGYSVSREKKESFPLTVTSAQKNPTAFYLCASSMSRGRGYEQFFGPGTRLTVL.

J is TRBJ2-2 and V is TRBV7-9, with D tentatively TRBD1 (6 bases). CDR3 size: 15 residues. With 5 bases removed from V and 4 bases from J, the gap between germline ends came to 14 bases. The V gene's germline CDR1 is SEHNR and CDR2 FQNEAQ (reference sequence). Here the CDR3 reads CASSPGAQGTGELFF. Written as DNA, the CDR3 is TGTGCCAGCAGCCCAGGGGCGCAAGGCACCGGGGAGCTGTTTTTT.

The chain carries TRBV16 and TRBJ2-7, with D perhaps TRBD2 (7 bases). Looked up from germline, CDR1 is KGHSY and CDR2 is FQNENV. The CDR3 spans 17 residues. With 4 bases removed from V and 3 bases from J, the gap between germline ends came to 22 bases. This CDR3 is CASSPPGSRGPYYEQYF. CDR3 DNA: TGTGCCAGCAGCCCCCCCGGATCGCGGGGGCCATACTACGAGCAGTACTTC.

The chain recombines TRBV19 with TRBJ2-7; no definite D call. The germline gives CDR1 LNHDA, CDR2 SQIVND (reference sequence). Trimming removed 1 base from V and 3 bases from J, with 7 bases in between. The CDR3 loop spans 13 amino acids. The CDR3 reads CASSIVYGYEQYF. CDR3 nucleotides: TGTGCCAGTAGTATAGTTTACGGCTACGAGCAGTACTTC.

This sequence joins TRBV28 and TRBJ1-1; the D is unclear. V was shortened by 8 bases and J by 0 bases, with 7 bases between the two germline ends. Germline-derived CDR1 and CDR2 are MDHEN and SYDVKM. The CDR3 runs 12 residues. CDR3 residues: CASLRLNTEAFF. Here the CDR3 DNA reads TGTGCCAGCCTGAGGCTGAACACTGAAGCTTTCTTT.

J is TRBJ2-3 and V is TRBV6-5, with TRBD2 identical over 8 bases. The V segment lost 6 bases and the J segment 2 bases; nucleotides outside the gene matches: 7. Germline V gene data show CDR1 as MNHEY and CDR2 as SVGAGI. The CDR3 has 15 amino acids. The CDR3, as DNA: TGTGCCAGCAGCCGACTAGCGCGAAACACAGATACGCAGTATTTT. This encodes CASSRLARNTDTQYF.

This rearrangement joins TRBV24-1 to TRBJ2-7; D call uncertain. Germline values: CDR1 KGHDR, CDR2 SFDVKD. The CDR3 loop spans 11 amino acids. V was cut by 6 bases and J by 3 bases, with 5 bases left in between. This CDR3 is CATSNSYEQYF. The DNA for the CDR3 is TGTGCCACCAGTAACAGCTACGAGCAGTACTTC.

The chain employs TRBV4-1 and TRBJ2-2; D is perhaps TRBD2 (6 bases). Germline CDR1 is MGHRA and CDR2 is YSYEKL. Trimming took off 1 base at V and 4 bases at J, with 10 bases between the two ends. The CDR3 is 15 residues long. The CDR3 DNA sequence: TGCGCCAGCAGCCAAGCCCTGGGGGGCACCGGGGAGCTGTTTTTT. This sequence encodes CASSQALGGTGELFF.

The chain has TRBV28 and TRBJ1-3; perhaps TRBD1 as D (5 bases). Germline CDR1 is MDHEN and CDR2 is SYDVKM. V dropped 6 bases and J dropped 0 bases, with 15 bases sitting between them. The CDR3 runs 16 residues. The CDR3 protein is CASSRGDGGSGNTIYF. The CDR3 DNA is TGTGCCAGCAGCAGAGGGGACGGGGGCTCTGGAAACACCATATATTTT.

This chain uses TRBV7-8 with TRBJ1-4, with D possibly matching TRBD1 (5 bases). The V and J ends lost 1 base and 10 bases respectively, with 13 bases between them. Germline lookup yields CDR1 SGHVS and CDR2 FQNEAQ. This CDR3 region has 14 residues. As DNA, the CDR3 is TGTGCCAGCAGCTTAGAGGATCGAAGGGGAAAACTGTTTTTT. This sequence encodes CASSLEDRRGKLFF.

The chain combines TRBV5-1 with TRBJ1-1; 7 positions agree with TRBD1. This CDR3 is built from 13 residues. With 7 bases clipped from V and 4 bases from J, the junction kept 7 bases outside the gene matches. Germline V CDR1 and CDR2: SGHRS, YFSETQ. The DNA of the CDR3 is TGCGCCAGCTTTGGGACAGAGATCACTGAAGCTTTCTTT. Translating gives CASFGTEITEAFF.

This chain connects TRBV7-8 to TRBJ1-2, with 10 nucleotides matching TRBD1. Germline trimming cut 1 base from V and 5 bases from J; bases unmatched to any gene: 7. This CDR3 has 16 residues. CDR1 SGHVS and CDR2 FQNEAQ come from the germline V gene. In nucleotides, the CDR3 is TGTGCCAGCAGCTTAGATCCGACAGGGGGCGCATATGGCTACACCTTC. Translating gives CASSLDPTGGAYGYTF.

The CDR3 DNA reads TGTGCCAGCAGCCCCCCCCAGGGCCCGAGGACTGAAGCTTTCTTT. Protein product: CASSPPQGPRTEAFF. V usage is TRBV11-1 and J usage is TRBJ1-1, with a tentative D call TRBD1 (5 bases). CDR3 length: 15 amino acids. V was cut by 5 bases and J by 5 bases, with 18 bases left in between. Germline CDR1 SGHAT, CDR2 FQDESV (reference sequence). Combining the CDR3 with reference TRBV11-1 and TRBJ1-1 gives the whole variable domain EAEVAQSPRYKITEKSQAVAFWCDPISGHATLYWYRQILGQGPELLVQFQDESVVDDSQLPKDRFSAERLKGVDSTLKIQPAELGDSAMYLCASSPPQGPRTEAFFGQGTRLTVV.

The rearrangement links TRBV7-9 to TRBJ2-4, with D perhaps TRBD2 (5 bases). This CDR3 is built from 14 residues. Germline lookup yields CDR1 SEHNR and CDR2 FQNEAQ (reference sequence). V dropped 4 bases and J dropped 7 bases, with 14 bases sitting between them. CDR3 protein: CASSSPGEGNIQYF. CDR3 DNA: TGTGCCAGCAGCTCCCCAGGAGAGGGTAACATTCAGTACTTC.

The rearrangement uses TRBV12-3 or TRBV12-4 and TRBJ1-6; TRBD1 matches 7 bases. The CDR3 extends over 13 amino acids. V was pared by 6 bases and J by 9 bases, with 5 bases of the junction left unmatched. The CDR3 region has the DNA TGTGCCAGCAGGGAGACAGGGCTTTCACCCCTCCACTTT. Translated, it gives CASRETGLSPLHF.

The chain couples TRBV29-1 to TRBJ2-1; 12 bases fit TRBD2. The junction had 10 bases not matched to a gene; V was cut back by 7 bases and J by 9 bases. The length of the CDR3 is 14 residues. From germline, CDR1 is SQVTM and CDR2 ANQGSEA. CDR3 nucleotide sequence: TGCAGCGGCACTAGCGGGAGGCATGGGGGTGAGCAGTTCTTC. This sequence encodes CSGTSGRHGGEQFF.

CDR3 DNA sequence: TGTGCCAGCAGTTACTCGAGTCCGAGCACTGAAGCTTTCTTT. As protein: CASSYSSPSTEAFF. V usage is TRBV6-5 and J usage is TRBJ1-1; D is unclear. The CDR3 runs 14 residues. Deletions cut 0 bases from V and 4 bases from J, with 9 bases between. Germline V gives CDR1 MNHEY, CDR2 SVGAGI.

The count of this clone is one. The rearrangement joins TRBV19 to TRBJ1-4; D is ambiguous. V lost 0 bases and J lost 6, with 14 bases in between. There are 16 residues in the CDR3. Germline V gives CDR1 LNHDA, CDR2 SQIVND (reference sequence). CDR3 DNA: TGTGCCAGTAGTATAGAGTCTGCGGTCCCTTATGAAAAACTGTTTTTT. Protein product: CASSIESAVPYEKLFF.

J is TRBJ2-7 and V is TRBV27, with D possibly TRBD1 on 6 matching bases. CDR3 length: 13 residues. Germline V lookup: CDR1 MNHEY, CDR2 SMNVEV (reference sequence). V lost 3 bases and J lost 3, with 9 bases in between. CDR3 sequence (DNA): TGTGCCAGCAGTTTGGCAGGGGACTACGAGCAGTACTTC. Translating it yields CASSLAGDYEQYF.